This TCR beta chain was recorded in a study of Ad26.COV2.S vaccination and SARS-CoV-2 variants. Whole-study findings and limits: Vaccine recipients surpassed placebo recipients in spike-specific TCR breadth. Across vaccine and placebo recipients, the breadth of non-spike TCRs was similar.

The CDR3 has 14 residues. V lost 0 bases and J 7 bases, leaving 12 bases between the germline ends. CDR1 and CDR2 (germline): MNHEY, SVGAGI. Treatment described: roughly 19 received Ad26.COV2.S at low or high dose, single or two shots; roughly five received placebo; per-sample allocation not given. The samples were gathered on day 63 after the first injection of vaccine or placebo. On this clone: Antigen: not known.

The repertoire was sequenced with immunoSEQ multiplex PCR; TCRdb's copy has only in-frame clones and lacks some. This table holds 350,000 to 400,000 clones, 75% to 90% found once. Sequenced material: peripheral blood, taken in a trial of Ad26.COV2.S vaccine versus placebo. The chain uses TRBV6-5 and TRBJ1-2; TRBD1 is a possible D gene (6 bases). The TCR was taken from a person between 18 and 65 years old who received the Ad26.COV2.S COVID-19 vaccine or a placebo. CDR3 sequence reads: CASSYSPGEGGYTF. The DNA of the CDR3 is TGTGCCAGCAGTTACTCGCCAGGGGAAGGTGGCTACACCTTC.